What follows are 28 T cell receptor beta chains derived from one specimen sequenced in a study of identical twins. TCRdb reprocessed the 5' RACE reads via MiXCR and lists one record per CDR3 protein. The sample carries 1.5 million to 2 million distinct CDR3 sequences, 25% to 35% recorded once. Sample: cord blood. Receptor source: a newborn girl in good health.

This clonotype appeared a few times. CDR3 residues: CASRSPGTSGGILHNEQFF. Here the CDR3 DNA reads TGTGCCAGCAGATCCCCCGGGACTAGCGGGGGGATACTCCACAATGAGCAGTTCTTC. The chain couples TRBV7-9 to TRBJ2-1; TRBD2 matches 15 bases. The germline V gene encodes CDR1 SEHNR and CDR2 FQNEAQ (reference sequence). Trimming at V came to 6 bases and at J to 5 bases, leaving 14 bases not matched to a gene. This CDR3 spans 19 amino acids.

The V and J genes are TRBV7-2 and TRBJ2-1; 11 bases align to TRBD2. Trimming at V came to 5 bases and at J to 0 bases, leaving 9 bases not matched to a gene. CDR3 length equals 18 residues. The germline V gene has CDR1 SGHTA and CDR2 FQGNSA. CDR3: CASSAERLAGFSYNEQFF. In nucleotides, the CDR3 is TGTGCCAGCAGCGCAGAACGACTAGCGGGGTTCTCCTACAATGAGCAGTTCTTC.

This clonotype was recorded once. The gene calls are TRBV6-1 and TRBJ1-1; D gene ambiguous. This CDR3 has 15 amino acids. The V end was cut by 4 bases, the J end by 2 bases, with 14 bases between. The germline CDR1 and CDR2 sequences are MNHNS and SASEGT. The CDR3 reads CASSATPKGNTEAFF. Written as DNA, the CDR3 is TGTGCCAGCAGTGCCACTCCAAAGGGTAACACTGAAGCTTTCTTT.

The chain combines TRBV18 with TRBJ1-2; possible D gene TRBD1, 5 bases. Trimming cost V 3 bases and J 1 base, with 9 bases left between them. In germline, CDR1 is KGHSH, CDR2 LQKENI. This CDR3 comprises 14 residues. The CDR3 DNA sequence: TGTGCCAGCTCACCGATAGGGGATAACTATGGCTACACCTTC. Its translation is CASSPIGDNYGYTF. Drawing the rest from reference TRBV18 and TRBJ1-2, the complete variable domain is NAGVMQNPRHLVRRRGQEARLRCSPMKGHSHVYWYRQLPEEGLKFMVYLQKENIIDESGMPKERFSAEFPKEGPSILRIQQVVRGDSAAYFCASSPIGDNYGYTFGSGTRLTVV.

This clonotype has just one count. This sequence joins TRBV3-1 and TRBJ2-7, with D hard to call. CDR1 is LGHDT and CDR2 is YNNKEL in the germline V gene (reference sequence). The CDR3 is 13 residues long. V lost 4 bases and J 7 bases, leaving 14 bases between the germline ends. The DNA of the CDR3 is TGTGCCAGCAGCCTTAGACGGGCAAATGAGCAGTACTTC. As protein: CASSLRRANEQYF.

The chain employs TRBV29-1 and TRBJ1-2, with a possible D match to TRBD1 (5 bases). The germline V gene has CDR1 SQVTM and CDR2 ANQGSEA. CDR3 length: 12 residues. The ends were cut back, 7 bases at V and 6 bases at J, with 15 bases in the middle. The DNA of the CDR3 is TGCAGCGGCGGGACCGCGGGGGATGGCTACACCTTC. Translating it yields CSGGTAGDGYTF. Looking up the rest from reference TRBV29-1 and TRBJ1-2 gives the full variable domain: SAVISQKPSRDICQRGTSLTIQCQVDSQVTMMFWYRQQPGQSLTLIATANQGSEATYESGFVIDKFPISRPNLTFSTLTVSNMSPEDSSIYLCSGGTAGDGYTFGSGTRLTVV.

The chain uses TRBV3-1 and TRBJ2-1; 11 positions match TRBD2. Per germline, CDR1 LGHDT and CDR2 YNNKEL (reference sequence). Trimming cost V 3 bases and J 3 bases; bases outside gene matches: 4. The CDR3 loop spans 16 amino acids. The CDR3 reads CASSHPTSGGYNEQFF. In nucleotides, the CDR3 is TGTGCCAGCAGCCACCCCACTAGCGGGGGCTACAATGAGCAGTTCTTC.

This clonotype showed up just a few times. This rearrangement joins TRBV29-1 to TRBJ2-7, with 7 bases that match TRBD2. Trimming cost V 6 bases and J 3 bases; bases outside gene matches: 14. This CDR3 contains 15 residues. CDR1 is SQVTM, CDR2 ANQGSEA, per germline. The CDR3 coding sequence is TGCAGCGTCCACCTTGTGGGGGACTACTACTACGAGCAGTACTTC. Its protein product is CSVHLVGDYYYEQYF.

This chain uses TRBV3-1 with TRBJ1-1; D call uncertain. The germline V and J ends were trimmed by 0 bases and 4 bases, with 15 bases remaining between them. Germline-derived CDR1 and CDR2 are LGHDT and YNNKEL (reference sequence). CDR3 length equals 16 residues. CDR3 loop: CASSQDTGGVGTEAFF. CDR3 sequence (DNA): TGTGCCAGCAGCCAAGATACGGGTGGAGTAGGCACTGAAGCTTTCTTT.

J is TRBJ1-1 and V is TRBV20-1; D may be TRBD1 (5 bases). Germline assignment: CDR1 DFQATT and CDR2 SNEGSKA (reference sequence). Trimming took 4 bases from V and 6 from J, leaving 21 bases between them. This CDR3 has 15 residues. CDR3 DNA sequence: TGCAGTGCTATGGCGGCAGGGTTTTCACAAGCTGAAGCTTTCTTT. Protein sequence: CSAMAAGFSQAEAFF.

This clonotype was observed a few times. The rearrangement links TRBV9 to TRBJ1-1; tentative D call: TRBD1 (6 bases). The CDR3 spans 12 residues. Germline CDR1 reads SGDLS; CDR2 reads YYNGEE. Trimming removed 3 bases at V and 5 bases at J, with 8 bases between. The CDR3 DNA reads as TGTGCCAGCAGCGGACAGGCAACTGAAGCTTTCTTT. Encoded protein: CASSGQATEAFF. The whole variable domain, remainder taken from reference TRBV9 and TRBJ1-1, is DSGVTQTPKHLITATGQRVTLRCSPRSGDLSVYWYQQSLDQGLQFLIQYYNGEERAKGNILERFSAQQFPDLHSELNLSSLELGDSALYFCASSGQATEAFFGQGTRLTVV.

This clonotype came up many times. V usage is TRBV30 and J usage is TRBJ2-3; D possibly corresponds to TRBD2 (6 bases). V lost 2 bases and J 0 bases, leaving 9 bases between the germline ends. This CDR3 is built from 14 residues. Germline V gene sequence: CDR1 GTSNPN, CDR2 SVGIG (reference sequence). CDR3 residues: CAWSLAVSTDTQYF. CDR3 nucleotides: TGTGCCTGGAGTTTAGCGGTTAGCACAGATACGCAGTATTTT.

The V call is TRBV14, the J call TRBJ2-1; 10 bases align to TRBD2. The CDR3 spans 19 residues. The germline V gene encodes CDR1 SGHDN and CDR2 FVKESK. Trimming removed 2 bases from V and 0 bases from J; junction bases left unmatched: 10. Here the CDR3 DNA reads TGTGCCAGCAGCCAACTAGCGGGGGCCCTGTTTAGCTCCTACAATGAGCAGTTCTTC. Translated, it gives CASSQLAGALFSSYNEQFF.

This clonotype has more than one count but fewer than ten. The V call is TRBV20-1, the J call TRBJ2-5, with 9 nucleotides matching TRBD1. The germline gives CDR1 DFQATT, CDR2 SNEGSKA (reference sequence). J gave up 11 bases and V 5 bases, and 12 bases lay outside the gene matches. This CDR3 is built from 13 residues. CDR3 in amino acids: CSAGQGSYNEQYF. CDR3 nucleotide sequence: TGCAGTGCTGGACAGGGGTCCTACAATGAGCAGTACTTC.

In the case of this clonotype: Sequence at one end of the junction differs from germline and may be a read error. The gene calls are TRBV9 and TRBJ2-7; a weak D match, TRBD1 (6 bases). Germline CDR1 is SGDLS and CDR2 is YYNGEE. This CDR3 comprises 16 residues. The CDR3 bases are TGTGCCAGCAGCCTTAAGACAGGTTTGAGGAACAGCGAGCGGTACTTC. Translated, it gives CASSLKTGLRNSERYF.

Comment on this clonotype: With a much larger clone just one base away, this may be a read error. This chain joins TRBV29-1 and TRBJ2-7; D is undetermined. The CDR3 loop spans 12 amino acids. Looked up from germline, CDR1 is SQVTM and CDR2 is ANQGSEA. CDR3 protein: CSVEDGLYVQYF. The CDR3 region has the DNA TGCAGCGTTGAAGACGGGTTGTACGTGCAGTACTTC.

With regard to this clonotype: This may arise from a read error, as a much more abundant clone is one base away. The CDR3 DNA is TGTGCCAGCGGTTCCACCGGGACAGGGGGCTACGAGCAGTACTTC. It specifies CASGSTGTGGYEQYF. The chain has TRBV28 and TRBJ2-4; 11 bases are a match to TRBD1. With the DNA end fitting TRBJ2-7 better, the J assignment may be wrong. Germline V gives CDR1 MDHEN, CDR2 SYDVKM. This CDR3 contains 15 residues.

This clonotype was counted at least ten times. The V and J genes are TRBV29-1 and TRBJ2-5; D tentatively fits TRBD1 or TRBD2 (5 bases each). The germline V and J ends were trimmed by 0 bases and 4 bases, with 12 bases remaining between them. The CDR3 spans 14 residues. Germline CDR1 is SQVTM and CDR2 is ANQGSEA. CDR3 residues: CSVEEGPHLETQYF. The CDR3 nucleotides are TGCAGCGTTGAAGAGGGACCGCATTTAGAGACCCAGTACTTC.

In this sample, this clonotype turned up once. This sequence joins TRBV7-9 and TRBJ1-1; no definite D call. V gave up 3 bases and J gave up 8 bases, with 10 bases separating them. Germline lookup yields CDR1 SEHNR and CDR2 FQNEAQ (reference sequence). The CDR3 has 12 amino acids. The CDR3 bases are TGTGCCAGCAGCTTGGACCGACGAGAAGCTTTCTTT. It specifies CASSLDRREAFF. Together with reference TRBV7-9 and TRBJ1-1, the CDR3 gives the full variable domain: DTGVSQNPRHKITKRGQNVTFRCDPISEHNRLYWYRQTLGQGPEFLTYFQNEAQLEKSRLLSDRFSAERPKGSFSTLEIQRTEQGDSAMYLCASSLDRREAFFGQGTRLTVV.

This clonotype has just a few counts. The chain uses TRBV25-1 and TRBJ1-6; no firm D call. V dropped 3 bases and J dropped 4 bases, with 10 bases sitting between them. CDR1 MGHDK and CDR2 SYGVNS come from the germline V gene. This CDR3 comprises 15 residues. The CDR3 spells CASSEGSRYNSPLHF. In nucleotides, the CDR3 is TGTGCCAGCAGTGAGGGATCCCGATATAATTCACCCCTCCACTTT.

V and J are TRBV25-1 and TRBJ2-4; 9 bases are shared with TRBD2. The tail of the sequence fits TRBJ2-5 better, so the J call may be wrong. CDR3 length: 15 residues. Germline loops: CDR1 MGHDK, CDR2 SYGVNS. The chain's CDR3 is CASGGRLAAQETQYF. The CDR3 region has the DNA TGTGCCAGCGGTGGCCGACTAGCGGCACAAGAGACCCAGTACTTC.

This clonotype was seen a handful of times. The chain uses TRBV20-1 and TRBJ2-1, with a possible D match to TRBD2 (6 bases). Germline CDR1 DFQATT, CDR2 SNEGSKA (reference sequence). This CDR3 is built from 16 residues. Trimming stripped 1 base from V and 4 bases from J, with 17 bases between. The CDR3: CSARGSPGLPYNEQFF. For the CDR3, the DNA is TGCAGTGCTAGAGGGAGTCCGGGACTCCCGTACAATGAGCAGTTCTTC.

This clonotype was counted only a few times. The chain uses TRBV24-1 and TRBJ2-1, with 8 bases aligning to TRBD2. CDR1 is KGHDR, CDR2 SFDVKD, per germline. J was trimmed by 2 bases and V by 0 bases; bases with no gene match: 2. CDR3 length: 16 residues. CDR3 loop: CATSDLSGGPYNEQFF. CDR3 in DNA: TGTGCCACCAGTGATTTGAGCGGGGGCCCCTACAATGAGCAGTTCTTC.

This chain connects TRBV3-1 to TRBJ2-3; 7 bases agree with TRBD2. V lost 2 bases to trimming and J lost 1 base; unmatched junction nucleotides: 6. The CDR3 length is 16 residues. Germline V lookup: CDR1 LGHDT, CDR2 YNNKEL (reference sequence). The CDR3 coding sequence is TGTGCCAGCAGCCAACCACGGCTAGCGGGCACAGATACGCAGTATTTT. Amino acids: CASSQPRLAGTDTQYF.

This chain connects TRBV5-8 to TRBJ2-3; D tentatively fits TRBD1 or TRBD2 (7 bases each). Between the trimmed V and J ends, which lost 5 bases and 3 bases, there was a span of 16 bases. CDR1 is SGHTS and CDR2 is YDEGEE in the germline V gene. The CDR3 extends over 15 amino acids. The CDR3 DNA sequence: TGTGCCAGCAGGAGGGGGAGGGGGCAGACAGATACGCAGTATTTT. Encoded protein: CASRRGRGQTDTQYF.

To note about this clonotype: A much larger clone lies a single base off, so this may be a read error. The chain is built from TRBV12-3 or TRBV12-4 and TRBJ2-7; D ambiguous. Trimming stripped 6 bases from V and 0 bases from J, with 15 bases between. The CDR3 totals 15 residues. The CDR3 DNA follows: TGTGCCAGCAGGGTAGGAGTCGGGCGCTCCTACGAGCAGTACTTC. Translating it yields CASRVGVGRSYEQYF.

About this clonotype itself: A much more abundant neighbour one base away suggests this may be a read error. The rearrangement uses TRBV4-2 and TRBJ2-7, with D unresolved. Germline V CDR1 and CDR2: LGHNA, YNFKEQ. Trimming removed 0 bases at V and 5 bases at J, with 8 bases between. CDR3 length equals 13 residues. The chain's CDR3 is CASSQERWNEQYF. The CDR3 DNA is TGTGCCAGCAGCCAAGAAAGATGGAACGAGCAGTACTTC.

Regarding this clonotype: This may stem from a read error, because a much larger clone lies one nucleotide away. The chain is built from TRBV29-1 and TRBJ2-4; D perhaps matches TRBD2 (6 bases). The J call is doubtful: the DNA matches TRBJ2-7 better. CDR1 and CDR2 (germline): SQVTM, ANQGSEA. This CDR3 comprises 12 residues. The CDR3 DNA follows: TGCAGCGTTGAAGAGCTAGCGTACGAGCAGTACTTC. Translating it yields CSVEELAYEQYF.